These T cell receptor beta chains were read from a single sample in a study of PD-1 blockade in classical Hodgkin lymphoma. Libraries were prepared by immunoSEQ multiplex PCR; TCRdb keeps only in-frame clonotypes and omits some of them. The sample lists 25,000 to 30,000 clones, just over 85% occurring once. The sequencing here drew on peripheral blood mononuclear cells (PBMCs), taken at baseline. The source of these receptors is a human donor with classical Hodgkin lymphoma. The CDR3 runs from the conserved cysteine through the conserved F or W. A D gene is named only where the DNA matches it firmly. Only part of the rows carry a size: once, few, many, or a class if the clone is expanded.

d_call	v_call	clone_size	j_call	cdr3_nt	cdr3_aa
TRBD2	TRBV6-6	NA	TRBJ2-2	TGTGCCAGCATTGTGAGCGGGGGTCGCACCGGGGAGCTGTTTTTT	CASIVSGGRTGELFF
NA	TRBV21-1	NA	TRBJ2-7	TGTGCCAGCAGCGGACAGACCTTCGGACTAACCCCGTGCTACGAGCAGTACTTC	CASSGQTFGLTPCYEQYF
TRBD1	TRBV7-8	once	TRBJ2-2	TGTGCCAGCAGCTTAGGAACAGGGGGCCACACCGGGGAGCTGTTTTTT	CASSLGTGGHTGELFF
NA	TRBV6-5	once	TRBJ2-1	TGTGCCAGCAGTTACAGCGCGGGTTTATACAATGAGCAGTTCTTC	CASSYSAGLYNEQFF
NA	TRBV7-8	NA	TRBJ2-7	TGTGCCAGCAGCTTAGGCGAGACGACGGGTGAGCAGTACTTC	CASSLGETTGEQYF
NA	TRBV6-6	NA	TRBJ1-5	TGTGCCAGCAGTCTCCGCCGGGACAAATATCAGCCCCAGCATTTT	CASSLRRDKYQPQHF
TRBD1	TRBV5-1	NA	TRBJ2-1	TGCGCCAGCAGCTGGGAGGAAAACAGGGGGCGCGATGAGCAGTTCTTC	CASSWEENRGRDEQFF
TRBD1	TRBV27	NA	TRBJ1-5	TGTGCCAGCAGTCCATTTGTCCTCGGGACAGGGGGTACCAATCAGCCCCAGCATTTT	CASSPFVLGTGGTNQPQHF
TRBD2	TRBV27	NA	TRBJ2-1	TGTGCCAGCAGTTTTAGCGGGGGTTGGTCCTACAATGAGCAGTTCTTC	CASSFSGGWSYNEQFF
NA	TRBV7-9	NA	TRBJ2-7	TGTGCCAGCAGCTTCCTCAGCATTAACTCCTACGAGCAGTACTTC	CASSFLSINSYEQYF
NA	TRBV7-9	NA	TRBJ1-6	TGTGCCAGCGAGGGTTATAATTCACCCCTCCACTTT	CASEGYNSPLHF
NA	TRBV5-1	NA	TRBJ1-2	TGCGCCAGCAGCTTGCAGGGAGGGTATGGCTACACCTTC	CASSLQGGYGYTF
NA	TRBV19	NA	TRBJ2-5	TGTGCCAGTAGTAAGGGGGGGGCGGAGACCCAGTACTTC	CASSKGGAETQYF
NA	TRBV2	NA	TRBJ2-7	TGTGCCAGCAGTGAATCCGTGTACGAGCAGTACTTC	CASSESVYEQYF
TRBD2	TRBV5-1	NA	TRBJ2-1	TGCGCCAGCAGCCTAACTAGCGGGGGGGCATTAGGCGATGAGCAGTTCTTC	CASSLTSGGALGDEQFF
NA	TRBV7-9	NA	TRBJ1-5	TGTGCCAGCAGCTTAGGGGGCGTCCTCAATCAGCCCCAGCATTTT	CASSLGGVLNQPQHF
NA	TRBV5-1	NA	TRBJ2-7	TGCGCCAGCAGCCCAGGACAGAGCTCCTACGAGCAGTACTTC	CASSPGQSSYEQYF
TRBD2	TRBV5-1	few	TRBJ2-1	TGCGCCAGCTTTCCAGCGGGGGGGCTCTCCGGTGAGCAGTTCTTC	CASFPAGGLSGEQFF
TRBD2	TRBV30	NA	TRBJ2-3	TGTGCCTGGAGCCTTACGACTAGCCATACGCAGTATTTT	CAWSLTTSHTQYF
NA	TRBV30	NA	TRBJ1-2	TGTGCCTGGAGTAAAGACGGGAACTATGGCTACACCTTC	CAWSKDGNYGYTF
NA	TRBV6-1	NA	TRBJ2-7	TGTGCCAGCAGTGAAACCGGGACACCGTACGAGCAGTACTTC	CASSETGTPYEQYF
NA	TRBV7-3	NA	TRBJ2-3	TGTGCCAGCAGCTTATTTCAGGGCGGGGGCGCAGATACGCAGTATTTT	CASSLFQGGGADTQYF
NA	TRBV7-6	NA	TRBJ2-1	TGTGCCAGCAGCCCCAGGGGTTATGAGCAGTTCTTC	CASSPRGYEQFF
NA	TRBV7-9	NA	TRBJ1-4	TGTGCCAGCAGCTCCGGGGGTCTTGCAACTAATGAAAAACTGTTTTTT	CASSSGGLATNEKLFF
TRBD1	TRBV9	NA	TRBJ2-2	TGTGCCAGCAGCGCAACCGGGACAGGGCTCGGGGAGCTGTTTTTT	CASSATGTGLGELFF
NA	TRBV5-1	few	TRBJ1-1	TGCGCCAGCAGCTTACAGGGGAACACTGAAGCTTTCTTT	CASSLQGNTEAFF
NA	TRBV27	NA	TRBJ1-6	TGTGCCAGCAGTCTCTTTAATTCACCCCTCCACTTT	CASSLFNSPLHF
NA	TRBV6-5	NA	TRBJ2-7	TGTGCCAGCAGTTACTCTAGACTTCTCTACGAGCAGTACTTC	CASSYSRLLYEQYF
TRBD1	TRBV5-1	NA	TRBJ2-5	TGCGCCAGCAGCTTGGGACAGGGGGGGACCCAGTACTTC	CASSLGQGGTQYF
TRBD1	TRBV6-5	NA	TRBJ2-1	TGTGCCAGCAGTTCTTCAGGGGGCCCCTACAATGAGCAGTTCTTC	CASSSSGGPYNEQFF
NA	TRBV5-1	NA	TRBJ1-6	TGCGCCAGCAGCTTGGCTACCCAGCCTACTTCACCCCTCCACTTT	CASSLATQPTSPLHF
NA	TRBV30	NA	TRBJ1-4	TGTGCCTGGCAGCAATATAATGAAAAACTGTTTTTT	CAWQQYNEKLFF
TRBD2	TRBV7-9	NA	TRBJ2-3	TGTGCCAGCAGCCCAAGCGGGGGGGGATCCACAGATACGCAGTATTTT	CASSPSGGGSTDTQYF
NA	TRBV15	few	TRBJ1-1	TGTGCCACCAGCAGCTTTCCATCTGAGATGAACACTGAAGCTTTCTTT	CATSSFPSEMNTEAFF
NA	TRBV5-1	NA	TRBJ1-1	TGCGCCAGCAGCTTGGCCGGGGCTTCGGGCACTGAAGCTTTCTTT	CASSLAGASGTEAFF
NA	TRBV5-4	NA	TRBJ2-2	TGTGCCAGCAGCCCTTCTTCCGGGCCCCACAACACCGGGGAGCTGTTTTTT	CASSPSSGPHNTGELFF
NA	TRBV5-1	NA	TRBJ1-5	TGCGCCAGCAGCTTGGAACGGAATCAGCCCCAGCATTTT	CASSLERNQPQHF
TRBD2	TRBV9	NA	TRBJ2-2	TGTGCCAGCAGCCCCCGGGAGGCCGGCACCGGGGAGCTGTTTTTT	CASSPREAGTGELFF
NA	TRBV7-9	NA	TRBJ2-7	TGTGCCAGCAGCTTAGGGTCCGGGTCTCGCGAGCAGTATTTC	CASSLGSGSREQYF
TRBD2	TRBV7-8	NA	TRBJ2-3	TGTGCCAGCAGCTTCCAGACTAGCGGGGGTGCAGATACGCAGTATTTT	CASSFQTSGGADTQYF
TRBD1	TRBV5-1	few	TRBJ2-1	TGCGCCAGCAGCTTGTCCGGGACAGGGATCGATGAGCAGTTCTTC	CASSLSGTGIDEQFF
TRBD1	TRBV7-2	NA	TRBJ2-5	TGTGCCAGCAGCTTCTACAGGGGGCCAGAGACCCAGTACTTC	CASSFYRGPETQYF
TRBD2	TRBV5-1	NA	TRBJ2-1	TGCGCCAGCAGCTTGGCAGGGGCGGGGGGCAATGAGCAGTTCTTC	CASSLAGAGGNEQFF
TRBD2	TRBV19	once	TRBJ2-1	TGTGCCAGTAGTATCGATGCGGGGGGATACAATGAGCAGTTCTTC	CASSIDAGGYNEQFF
NA	TRBV5-1	NA	TRBJ1-6	TGCGCCAGCACCCTACACTCTCCGGAGGAGTCACCCCTCCACTTT	CASTLHSPEESPLHF
TRBD1	TRBV5-5	NA	TRBJ1-6	TGTGCCAGCAGCTGGGCGGCCGGGACAGGGAATTCACCCCTCCACTTT	CASSWAAGTGNSPLHF
TRBD1	TRBV10-3	NA	TRBJ1-1	TGTGCCATCACCAAGGGACAGTCGAACACTGAAGCTTTCTTT	CAITKGQSNTEAFF
NA	TRBV5-1	NA	TRBJ2-7	TGCGCCAGCAGCTTGTCAGGAGTCGACGAGCAGTACTTC	CASSLSGVDEQYF
NA	TRBV6-5	NA	TRBJ1-2	TGTGCCAGCAGACTTCCGGGGAACTATGGCTACACCTTC	CASRLPGNYGYTF
NA	TRBV27	NA	TRBJ2-7	TGTGCCAGCAGTTTATCGGGAAGCTCCTACGAGCAGTACTTC	CASSLSGSSYEQYF
TRBD2	TRBV7-9	NA	TRBJ2-5	TGTGCCAGCAGCTTAGCCCCTAGCGGGGGGATGGAGACCCAGTACTTC	CASSLAPSGGMETQYF
NA	TRBV6-5	NA	TRBJ2-1	TGTGCCAGCAGCACCCGGGCTAGCCTCAATGAGCAGTTCTTC	CASSTRASLNEQFF
NA	TRBV7-9	NA	TRBJ2-5	TGTGCCAGCAGCTTAACACAGGACCAAGAGACCCAGTACTTC	CASSLTQDQETQYF